This is a list of T cell receptor beta chains from one sample in a study of OX40 agonist ivuxolimab in advanced cancers. TCRdb's copy holds only in-frame clones and misses some; the assay was immunoSEQ multiplex PCR. The sample consists of 9,500 to 15,000 clones, about 83% of them appearing once. The sample in question was CD4+ or CD8+ T cells sorted from blood, obtained in a trial of the OX40 agonist ivuxolimab. These receptors were collected from an adult with an advanced solid tumor such as melanoma, head and neck, liver or kidney cancer. Each CDR3 is given with its conserved first and last residue. A D gene is named only where the DNA matches it firmly. Some rows have no size entry. The others give once, few or many, or a class for an expanded clone.

V: TRBV7-3; D: TRBD2; size: .; J: TRBJ2-2; CDR3: CASSLAGGTGELFF; DNA: TGTGCCAGCAGCTTAGCGGGAGGTACCGGGGAGCTGTTTTTT
V: TRBV19; D: .; size: .; J: TRBJ2-7; CDR3: CASSKRSASHYEQYF; DNA: TGTGCCAGTAGTAAACGGTCAGCTTCACATTACGAGCAGTACTTC
V: TRBV5-5; D: TRBD2; size: .; J: TRBJ2-1; CDR3: CASSLGAGGRYNEQFF; DNA: TGTGCCAGCAGCTTGGGCGCGGGAGGGCGCTACAATGAGCAGTTCTTC
V: TRBV9; D: .; size: .; J: TRBJ1-6; CDR3: CASSVTGNPLDSPLHF; DNA: TGTGCCAGCAGCGTAACGGGGAACCCTTTGGATTCACCCCTCCACTTT
V: TRBV27; D: .; size: .; J: TRBJ2-1; CDR3: CASSPQRNEQFF; DNA: TGTGCCAGCAGTCCACAACGCAATGAGCAGTTCTTC
V: TRBV30; D: TRBD1; size: once; J: TRBJ1-2; CDR3: CAWRTTGSNYGYTF; DNA: TGTGCCTGGAGAACGACAGGGTCTAACTATGGCTACACCTTC
V: TRBV2; D: TRBD2; size: .; J: TRBJ2-1; CDR3: CASSPGTSGSTAYNEQFF; DNA: TGTGCCAGCAGCCCCGGGACTAGCGGGAGTACGGCCTACAATGAGCAGTTCTTC
V: TRBV2; D: .; size: .; J: TRBJ1-2; CDR3: CATLGVTHHYGYTF; DNA: TGTGCCACCCTTGGGGTTACTCACCACTATGGCTACACCTTC
V: TRBV19; D: .; size: once; J: TRBJ2-7; CDR3: CASSIGQGTTYEQYF; DNA: TGTGCCAGTAGTATCGGGCAGGGTACAACCTACGAGCAGTACTTC
V: TRBV2; D: .; size: .; J: TRBJ1-3; CDR3: CASRRSGNTIYF; DNA: TGTGCCAGCAGGCGCTCTGGAAACACCATATATTTT
V: TRBV9; D: TRBD1; size: .; J: TRBJ2-3; CDR3: CASSVAGQGIDTDTQYF; DNA: TGTGCCAGCAGCGTAGCGGGACAGGGGATCGACACAGATACGCAGTATTTT
V: TRBV9; D: .; size: .; J: TRBJ2-2; CDR3: CASAIGDTNAGELFF; DNA: TGTGCCAGCGCCATTGGAGACACGAACGCCGGGGAGCTGTTTTTT
V: TRBV27; D: TRBD2; size: .; J: TRBJ2-4; CDR3: CASSLFPGGPRNIQYF; DNA: TGTGCCAGCAGTTTATTTCCGGGAGGACCAAGAAACATTCAGTACTTC
V: TRBV11-2; D: .; size: .; J: TRBJ2-7; CDR3: CASSLTGLVYF; DNA: TGTGCCAGCAGCTTAACCGGGCTCGTGTACTTC
V: TRBV20-1; D: .; size: .; J: TRBJ2-7; CDR3: CSASSGSEQYF; DNA: TGCAGTGCTAGCTCAGGTTCCGAGCAGTACTTC
V: TRBV19; D: .; size: few; J: TRBJ1-5; CDR3: CASSMGLRPQHF; DNA: TGTGCCAGTAGTATGGGTCTGAGGCCCCAGCATTTT